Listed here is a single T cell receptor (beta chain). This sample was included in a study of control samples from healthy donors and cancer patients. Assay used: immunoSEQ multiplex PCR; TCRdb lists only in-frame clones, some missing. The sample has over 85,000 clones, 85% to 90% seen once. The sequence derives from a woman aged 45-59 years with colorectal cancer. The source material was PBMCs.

The CDR3, as DNA: TGTGCCAGCAGTGAAGACAGGGGGCGAACTGAAGCTTTCTTT. This gives the protein CASSEDRGRTEAFF. The chain carries TRBV6-1 and TRBJ1-1; 9 bases agree with TRBD1. CDR1 and CDR2 (germline): MNHNS, SASEGT. V was clipped by 1 base and J by 5 bases; unmatched bases: 2. The CDR3 loop spans 14 amino acids.